This note documents a single TCR beta chain sequence. Its binding antigen is unknown. No per-base quality is available; no much larger clone lies one base away. The data are from a study of OX40 agonist ivuxolimab in advanced cancers. In terms of the full investigation: Ivuxolimab was a fully human IgG2 agonistic monoclonal antibody targeting the costimulatory receptor OX40 (CD134). Partial responses occurred in three dose-escalation patients, of whom one had hepatocellular carcinoma and two had cutaneous melanoma. Among the 50 to 55 dose-escalation patients, some 20 had hepatocellular carcinoma, 15 or so melanoma, 9 renal cell carcinoma and 9 head and neck cancer. The paper reports the monotherapy dose-escalation portion (N ≈ 52 patients) of the phase I ivuxolimab trial. In the dose-escalation cohort, around four fifths of patients were male, and the mean age was 60 years with a range of 23 to 79. Intravenous ivuxolimab was administered to patients every 2 weeks at six dose levels: 0.01, 0.1, 0.3, 1.5, 3 and 10 mg/kg. Peripheral TCRbeta sequencing was intended to test whether TCR sequence diversity was altered and clonal T-cell expansion was caused by ivuxolimab. Patients were allowed to have had prior anti-PD-1, anti-PD-L1 or anti-CTLA-4 therapy, and more than 30% of the dose-escalation patients had previously received checkpoint inhibitors.

On the study overall, not on this receptor specifically: Partial responders in the 0.1-3.0 mg/kg groups had among the lowest normalized peripheral clonal expansion, especially among CD8+ T cells. After ivuxolimab, CD8+ T cells had more expanded clones than CD4+ T cells on average. Which antigens the clonally expanded peripheral T cells were specific for was not determined. At doses of 0.1 to 3.0 mg/kg, clonal expansion of both CD4+ and CD8+ T cells in blood was seen between baseline and week 6. Low levels of normalized T-cell clonal expansion were also shown by some nonresponding patients.

For sequencing of the TCRbeta CDR3 region, genomic DNA was extracted from the sorted cells. TCRbeta CDR3 regions were sequenced using the immunoSEQ Assay. TCRdb obtained this table from immuneACCESS and retained in-frame rearrangements with V and J assigned. These tables miss some clones; where compared with another copy, unresolved V genes account for less than half of the shortfall, and the remainder is unexplained. The sample yields 20,000 or so clones; 90% were counted once. In total, the top ten clones hold about half of the sample. Patients with autoimmune disease history or receiving systemic immunosuppression were excluded from the trial. In every dose cohort, peripheral blood was drawn for TCR sequencing at baseline, cycle 4 day 1, and cycle 7 day 1. Samples were obtained from an open-label, multicenter, first-in-human phase I dose-escalation trial of ivuxolimab. Adults with locally advanced or metastatic melanoma, renal cell carcinoma, hepatocellular carcinoma or head and neck squamous cell carcinoma were enrolled in the trial. Before TCR sequencing, CD4+ T cells and CD8+ T cells were sorted from peripheral blood as separate populations.

CDR1 and CDR2 are drawn from the germline V gene (reference sequence): SEHNR, FQNEAQ. V is pared back by 4 bases and J by 5 bases, with 12 bases lying between the germline termini. From the cysteine through the phenylalanine, the CDR3 covers 14 amino acids. Only CDR3 DNA remains: 42 bases, in frame from the first base. The chain links TRBV7-9 with TRBJ1-5; the D gene is possibly TRBD1, with 5 bases matching. This TCR derives from an adult with an advanced solid tumor such as melanoma, head and neck, liver or kidney cancer. The material was CD4+ or CD8+ T cells sorted from blood, obtained in a trial of the OX40 agonist ivuxolimab. The DNA is as follows: TGTGCCAGCAGCTCTGGGACTACCTATCAGCCCCAGCATTTT. It encodes CASSSGTTYQPQHF.